What follows are 25 T cell receptor beta chains derived from one specimen sequenced in a study of cytomegalovirus exposure and HLA in healthy donors. TCRdb's copy holds only in-frame clones and misses some; the assay was immunoSEQ multiplex PCR. The table has more than 150,000 clones, about 80% seen once. Material: PBMCs. These receptor sequences come from a woman aged 18-29 years in good health and CMV-seropositive.

As concerns this clone: Relative to the germline gene, one junction end is altered; a read error may explain this. The chain recombines TRBV2 with TRBJ1-2, with D uncertain. The CDR3 has 12 amino acids. The germline V gene has CDR1 SNHLY and CDR2 FYNNEI. CDR3 sequence: CATRSGDRKLLF. CDR3 bases: TGTGCCACCCGTTCGGGAGATAGAAAACTTCTGTTC.

The gene calls are TRBV6-1 and TRBJ2-4; D perhaps matches TRBD1 (6 bases). Germline assignment: CDR1 MNHNS and CDR2 SASEGT. Trimming cost V 1 base and J 6 bases, with 10 bases left between them. The length of the CDR3 is 14 residues. CDR3 bases: TGTGCCAGCAGTGAAGTTGGCAGGGGAAACATTCAGTACTTC. It encodes CASSEVGRGNIQYF.

The rearrangement uses TRBV7-6 and TRBJ1-1, with a possible D match to TRBD1 (6 bases). The CDR3 has 15 residues. The germline gives CDR1 SGHVS, CDR2 FNYEAQ. Between the trimmed V and J ends, which lost 6 bases and 5 bases, there was a span of 19 bases. The CDR3 is CASSPKQGGVTEAFF. DNA of the CDR3: TGTGCCAGCAGTCCTAAACAGGGTGGGGTTACTGAAGCTTTCTTT.

As DNA, the CDR3 is TGTGCCAGCAGCTCGACAGGGGCGGGGGCCAACGTCCTGACTTTC. It translates to CASSSTGAGANVLTF. The chain is built from TRBV11-2 and TRBJ2-6; 8 nucleotides agree with TRBD1. The germline V gene has CDR1 SGHAT and CDR2 FQNNGV. V was clipped by 4 bases and J by 4 bases; unmatched bases: 3. The CDR3 covers 15 residues.

The chain employs TRBV7-9 and TRBJ1-6; perhaps TRBD1 as D (6 bases). V lost 5 bases and J lost 9, with 26 bases in between. This CDR3 region has 18 residues. CDR1 SEHNR and CDR2 FQNEAQ come from the germline V gene (reference sequence). DNA of the CDR3: TGTGCCAGCAGCCCGCCCTCCTTCGACAGGCAGGGTGGTTCACCCCTCCACTTT. It encodes CASSPPSFDRQGGSPLHF.

V and J are TRBV6-1 and TRBJ2-7, with 7 bases identical to TRBD2. The CDR3 length is 13 residues. The V gene's germline CDR1 is MNHNS and CDR2 SASEGT. V trimming: 8 bases; J trimming: 5 bases; junction bases outside the gene matches: 9. In DNA form, the CDR3 reads TGTGCCAGCGGGACTCCCGCGGGGGACGAGCAGTACTTC. Residues: CASGTPAGDEQYF.

The V call is TRBV6-1, the J call TRBJ2-2, with no clear D. Trimming left V 0 bases short and J 5 bases short, with 4 bases between. Germline lookup yields CDR1 MNHNS and CDR2 SASEGT. The length of the CDR3 is 13 residues. CDR3 in DNA: TGTGCCAGCAGTGAAGCTCTTACCGGGGAGCTGTTTTTT. It is translated as CASSEALTGELFF.

The genes are TRBV9 and TRBJ2-1; no definite D call. CDR3 length equals 12 residues. Trimming took 0 bases from V and 7 from J, leaving 5 bases between them. Germline V gene lookup returns CDR1 SGDLS and CDR2 YYNGEE. The CDR3 DNA sequence: TGTGCCAGCAGCGTAGCTGTGAATGAGCAGTTCTTC. Its protein is CASSVAVNEQFF.

The J gene is TRBJ1-6, the V gene TRBV5-4, with D unresolved. The germline V gene has CDR1 SGHNT and CDR2 YYREEE (reference sequence). There are 15 residues in the CDR3. The ends were cut back, 0 bases at V and 10 bases at J, with 14 bases in the middle. The CDR3 nucleotides are TGTGCCAGCAGCTTGGTCCCGGGAGGAAACTCACCCCTCCACTTT. It translates to CASSLVPGGNSPLHF.

The CDR3 coding sequence is TGTGCCAGCAGTGAGGGACAGAAAGCCTACGAGCAGTACTTC. It yields the protein CASSEGQKAYEQYF. This chain joins TRBV2 and TRBJ2-7, with TRBD1 matching over 7 bases. V lost 3 bases to trimming and J lost 2 bases; unmatched junction nucleotides: 4. CDR1 is SNHLY and CDR2 is FYNNEI in the germline V gene. This CDR3 contains 14 residues.

The J gene is TRBJ2-3, the V gene TRBV11-1; 10 bases are a match to TRBD2. Germline lookup yields CDR1 SGHAT and CDR2 FQDESV (reference sequence). Germline trimming cut 5 bases from V and 4 bases from J; bases unmatched to any gene: 6. The CDR3 consists of 15 residues. The CDR3 here is CASSLTGLAPDTQYF. The CDR3 region has the DNA TGTGCCAGCAGCCTAACGGGACTAGCGCCAGATACGCAGTATTTT.

The table lists this clone with a few counts. V is TRBV9 and J is TRBJ2-4; tentatively, D is TRBD1 (6 bases). CDR1 and CDR2 from the germline V gene are SGDLS and YYNGEE. The CDR3 is 14 amino acids. The germline V and J ends were trimmed by 4 bases and 8 bases, with 16 bases remaining between them. The CDR3 is CASSPPTGSDIQYF. The DNA for the CDR3 is TGTGCCAGCAGCCCTCCTACAGGGTCGGACATTCAGTACTTC.

This clone showed up many times. This chain links TRBV27 with TRBJ2-1, with TRBD2 matching 16 bases. This CDR3 is built from 19 residues. V was pared by 6 bases and J by 5 bases, with 13 bases of the junction left unmatched. The V gene's germline CDR1 is MNHEY and CDR2 SMNVEV (reference sequence). The CDR3 coding sequence is TGTGCCAGCAGCATTTTGGGACTAGCGGGGGGGGTCAGTCACAATGAGCAGTTCTTC. Residues: CASSILGLAGGVSHNEQFF.

This clone appeared once. V usage is TRBV6-5 and J usage is TRBJ1-4; 7 nucleotides match TRBD1. Germline V lookup: CDR1 MNHEY, CDR2 SVGAGI. CDR3 size: 15 residues. Trimming at V came to 0 bases and at J to 8 bases, leaving 6 bases not matched to a gene. CDR3 in DNA: TGTGCCAGCAGTTACTCGACAGGGATCGGCGAAAAACTGTTTTTT. It encodes CASSYSTGIGEKLFF.

The chain carries TRBV11-2 and TRBJ2-3; D is perhaps TRBD2 (5 bases). The V end was cut by 5 bases, the J end by 1 base, with 16 bases between. There are 16 residues in the CDR3. From germline, CDR1 is SGHAT and CDR2 FQNNGV. The CDR3 sequence: CASSPLEGFGTDTQYF. The CDR3 DNA reads TGTGCCAGCAGCCCCTTAGAGGGTTTTGGCACAGATACGCAGTATTTT.

In this sample, this clone turned up once. V is TRBV7-2 and J is TRBJ2-5; 8 bases fit TRBD2. This CDR3 spans 14 amino acids. The ends lost 2 bases at V and 5 bases at J; junction bases unmatched: 4. The germline CDR1 and CDR2 sequences are SGHTA and FQGNSA. CDR3 in amino acids: CASSLSGGVETQYF. DNA for the CDR3: TGTGCCAGCAGCTTAAGCGGGGGTGTCGAGACCCAGTACTTC.

V gene TRBV25-1 combines with J gene TRBJ2-5, with D possibly being TRBD2 (5 bases). The CDR3 is 13 amino acids. From germline, CDR1 is MGHDK and CDR2 SYGVNS. Trimming pared 5 bases from V and 0 bases from J, leaving 7 bases between. CDR3 nucleotide sequence: TGTGCCAGCAGTCCGGGGAACCAAGAGACCCAGTACTTC. It is translated as CASSPGNQETQYF.

The chain has TRBV6-5 and TRBJ1-1; 7 nucleotides match TRBD1. V was pared by 2 bases and J by 0 bases, with 6 bases of the junction left unmatched. The CDR3 spans 16 residues. The germline CDR1 and CDR2 sequences are MNHEY and SVGAGI. The CDR3 region has the DNA TGTGCCAGCAGTTACGCCCCCGGGACAGTGAACACTGAAGCTTTCTTT. Translation gives CASSYAPGTVNTEAFF.

This clone was picked up many times. The chain couples TRBV5-1 to TRBJ1-1; 8 bases map to TRBD1. The CDR3 is 14 amino acids. V shed 3 bases, J shed 2 bases, and the junction held 3 bases outside the gene matches. CDR1 and CDR2 (germline): SGHRS, YFSETQ. CDR3 DNA: TGCGCCAGCAGCTCGGACAGGGTCAACACTGAAGCTTTCTTT. Its translation is CASSSDRVNTEAFF. The whole variable domain, remainder taken from reference TRBV5-1 and TRBJ1-1, is KAGVTQTPRYLIKTRGQQVTLSCSPISGHRSVSWYQQTPGQGLQFLFEYFSETQRNKGNFPGRFSGRQFSNSRSEMNVSTLELGDSALYLCASSSDRVNTEAFFGQGTRLTVV.

The chain has TRBV5-1 and TRBJ1-1; D is unclear. The CDR3 covers 12 residues. CDR1 and CDR2 (germline): SGHRS, YFSETQ. V was cut by 2 bases and J by 4 bases, with 6 bases left in between. Here the CDR3 DNA reads TGCGCCAGCAGCTTCTCCGGCACTGAAGCTTTCTTT. Protein sequence: CASSFSGTEAFF.

The chain recombines TRBV5-1 with TRBJ1-1; 8 bases are a match to TRBD1. The CDR3 totals 15 residues. Trimming took 4 bases from V and 1 from J; bases not matched to a gene: 6. Germline V gives CDR1 SGHRS, CDR2 YFSETQ. The CDR3 reads CASSRKTGANTEAFF. CDR3 coding DNA: TGCGCCAGCAGCAGGAAGACAGGGGCGAACACTGAAGCTTTCTTT.

This rearrangement joins TRBV5-4 to TRBJ2-7; 8 positions match TRBD2. The CDR3 consists of 14 residues. Germline CDR1 SGHNT, CDR2 YYREEE (reference sequence). Unmatched junction bases numbered 9, after V lost 4 bases and J lost 6 bases. The CDR3 reads CASSPPGLVFEQYF. For the CDR3, the DNA is TGTGCCAGCAGCCCCCCGGGACTAGTTTTCGAGCAGTACTTC.

The chain carries TRBV4-1 and TRBJ1-4; TRBD1 matches at 9 bases. The CDR3 runs 16 residues. V shed 4 bases and J 0 bases; nucleotides not matched to a gene: 3. Germline V gives CDR1 MGHRA, CDR2 YSYEKL. The CDR3 region is CASSLRQGATNEKLFF. The CDR3 coding sequence is TGCGCCAGCAGCCTCCGACAGGGGGCAACTAATGAAAAACTGTTTTTT.

The chain links TRBV11-2 to TRBJ2-4, with 8 positions matching TRBD1. The length of the CDR3 is 15 residues. Germline assignment: CDR1 SGHAT and CDR2 FQNNGV. Germline trimming cut 0 bases from V and 6 bases from J; bases unmatched to any gene: 4. The CDR3 protein is CASSLDRTGINIQYF. The CDR3 DNA sequence: TGTGCCAGCAGCTTAGACCGGACAGGGATAAACATTCAGTACTTC.

This chain links TRBV11-2 with TRBJ2-5; the D is unclear. CDR1 and CDR2 (germline): SGHAT, FQNNGV. CDR3 length: 13 residues. Trimming removed 1 base from V and 2 bases from J, with 5 bases in between. The CDR3: CASSLGLQETQYF. The CDR3, as DNA: TGTGCCAGCAGCTTAGGACTGCAAGAGACCCAGTACTTC.